This T cell receptor beta chain was recorded in a study of blood T cell repertoires in COVID-19. The sample holds many counts of this clone. This CDR3 has 17 residues. Germline V gives CDR1 SGHAT, CDR2 FQNNGV. The J segment lost 4 bases and the V segment lost 3 bases, leaving 5 bases of the junction unmatched. TCRdb's table, derived via immunoSEQ multiplex PCR, lists solely in-frame clones and lacks some. The table lists roughly 200,000 clones, 85% to 90% of them singletons, with roughly 20% in the top ten. Sample: peripheral blood. This TCR came from a person aged 70 to 80 with COVID-19, enrolled during active disease. The V gene is TRBV11-2, the J gene TRBJ2-5; 16 bases line up with TRBD2. The CDR3 nucleotides read TGTGCCAGCAGCTTGGGGACTAGCGGGGGGGTCCGAGAGACCCAGTACTTC. Amino acid sequence: CASSLGTSGGVRETQYF.